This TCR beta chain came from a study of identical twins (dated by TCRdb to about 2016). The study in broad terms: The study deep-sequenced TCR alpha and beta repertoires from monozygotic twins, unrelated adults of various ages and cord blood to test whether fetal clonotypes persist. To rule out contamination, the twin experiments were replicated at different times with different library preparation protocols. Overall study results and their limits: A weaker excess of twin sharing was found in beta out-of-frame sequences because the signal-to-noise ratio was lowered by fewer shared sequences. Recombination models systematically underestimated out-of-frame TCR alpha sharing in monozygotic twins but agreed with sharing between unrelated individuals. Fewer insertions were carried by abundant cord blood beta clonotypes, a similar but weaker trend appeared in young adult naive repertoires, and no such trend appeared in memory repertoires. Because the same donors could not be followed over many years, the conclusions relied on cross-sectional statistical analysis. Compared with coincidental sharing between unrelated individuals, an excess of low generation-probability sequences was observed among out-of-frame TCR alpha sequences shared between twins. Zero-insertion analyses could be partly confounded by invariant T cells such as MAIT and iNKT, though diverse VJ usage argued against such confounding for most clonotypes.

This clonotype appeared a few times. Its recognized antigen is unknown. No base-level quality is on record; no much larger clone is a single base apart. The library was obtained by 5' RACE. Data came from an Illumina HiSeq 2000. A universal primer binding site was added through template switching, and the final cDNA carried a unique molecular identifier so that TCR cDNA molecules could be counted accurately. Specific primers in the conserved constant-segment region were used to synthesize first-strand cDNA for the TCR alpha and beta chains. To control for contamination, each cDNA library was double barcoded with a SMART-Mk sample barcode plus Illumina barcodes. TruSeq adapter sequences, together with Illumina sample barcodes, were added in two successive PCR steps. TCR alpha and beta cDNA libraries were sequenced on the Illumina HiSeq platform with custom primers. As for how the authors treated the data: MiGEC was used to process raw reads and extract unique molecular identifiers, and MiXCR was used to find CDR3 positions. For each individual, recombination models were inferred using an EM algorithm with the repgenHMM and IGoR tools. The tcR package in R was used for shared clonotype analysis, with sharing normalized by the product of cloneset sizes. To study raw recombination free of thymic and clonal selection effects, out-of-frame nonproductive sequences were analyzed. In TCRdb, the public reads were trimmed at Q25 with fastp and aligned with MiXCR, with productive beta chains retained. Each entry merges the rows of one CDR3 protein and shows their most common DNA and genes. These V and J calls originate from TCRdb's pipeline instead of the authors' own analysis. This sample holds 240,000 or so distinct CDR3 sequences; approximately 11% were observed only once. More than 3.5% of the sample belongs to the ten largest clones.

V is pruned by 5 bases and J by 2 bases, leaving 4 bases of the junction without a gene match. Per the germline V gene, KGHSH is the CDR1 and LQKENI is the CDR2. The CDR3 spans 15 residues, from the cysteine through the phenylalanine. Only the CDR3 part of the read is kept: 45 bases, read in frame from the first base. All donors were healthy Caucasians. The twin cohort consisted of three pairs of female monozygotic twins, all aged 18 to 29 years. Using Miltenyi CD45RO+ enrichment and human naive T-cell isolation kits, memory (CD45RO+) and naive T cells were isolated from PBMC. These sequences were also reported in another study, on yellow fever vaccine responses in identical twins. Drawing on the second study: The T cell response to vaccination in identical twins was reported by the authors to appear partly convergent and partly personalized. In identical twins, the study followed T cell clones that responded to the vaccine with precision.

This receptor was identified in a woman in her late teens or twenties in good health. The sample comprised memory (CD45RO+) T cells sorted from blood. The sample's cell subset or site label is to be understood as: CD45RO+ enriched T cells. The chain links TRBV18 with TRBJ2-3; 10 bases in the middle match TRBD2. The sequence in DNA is TGTGCCAGCTCAGGAGCGGGGGGGCACACAGATACGCAGTATTTT. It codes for CASSGAGGHTDTQYF.